The rows below give T cell receptor beta chains drawn from one sample of a study of blood T cell repertoires in COVID-19. Here immunoSEQ multiplex PCR was the method, and the copy in TCRdb shows in-frame clones only, minus some. The sample carries about 91,000 clones, 82% recorded once. Sequenced: peripheral blood. These receptor sequences come from a man in his fifties with active or convalescent COVID-19. The CDR3 runs from the conserved cysteine through the conserved F or W. Fields, in order: J gene, D gene, CDR3 length, clone size, V gene, CDR3 protein, CDR3 DNA. A D gene is named only where the DNA matches it firmly. Size is stated for part of the rows, as once, few or many counts, or as a class when the clone is expanded.

TRBJ2-3,TRBD1,15,-,TRBV2,CASSEAGQDQDTQYF,TGTGCCAGCAGTGAAGCGGGACAGGATCAGGATACGCAGTATTTT
TRBJ1-4,TRBD1,14,-,TRBV18,CASSPGQGTEKLFF,TGTGCCAGCTCACCAGGACAGGGGACTGAAAAACTGTTTTTT
TRBJ1-4,-,15,-,TRBV15,CATSRDQGMGEKLFF,TGTGCCACCAGCAGGGATCAGGGGATGGGCGAAAAACTGTTTTTT
TRBJ2-2,TRBD2,15,-,TRBV5-1,CASSPGGQFTGELFF,TGCGCCAGCAGCCCGGGAGGGCAGTTCACCGGGGAGCTGTTTTTT
TRBJ1-1,TRBD1,13,-,TRBV7-8,CASTLTGGGEAFF,TGTGCCAGCACCTTGACAGGGGGAGGTGAAGCTTTCTTT
TRBJ1-1,-,14,-,TRBV18,CASSTQGDGTEAFF,TGTGCCAGCTCCACACAGGGAGATGGCACTGAAGCTTTCTTT
TRBJ1-1,TRBD1,13,many,TRBV5-1,CASSGGQFPEAFF,TGCGCCAGCAGCGGGGGACAGTTCCCTGAAGCTTTCTTT
TRBJ2-3,-,16,-,TRBV5-8,CASSSGLPKQGDTQYF,TGTGCCAGCAGCTCTGGACTCCCGAAGCAGGGGGATACGCAGTATTTT
TRBJ2-7,TRBD1,14,few,TRBV6-5,CASSFDRGPYEQYF,TGTGCCAGCAGTTTTGACAGGGGGCCCTACGAGCAGTACTTC
TRBJ2-3,TRBD1,13,once,TRBV19,CASTGQGTDTQYF,TGTGCCAGTACCGGACAGGGGACAGATACGCAGTATTTT
TRBJ2-2,-,15,-,TRBV4-1,CASSQGFGDTGELFF,TGCGCCAGCAGCCAAGGTTTCGGGGACACCGGGGAGCTGTTTTTT
TRBJ2-2,TRBD2,15,-,TRBV3-1/TRBV3-2,CASSLSGGGPRELFF,TGTGCCAGCAGCCTAAGCGGGGGCGGACCCAGGGAGCTGTTTTTT
TRBJ1-6,-,16,-,TRBV5-1,CASSGGETLWNSPLHF,TGCGCCAGCAGCGGGGGGGAGACCTTATGGAATTCACCCCTCCACTTT
TRBJ1-1,TRBD1,16,-,TRBV7-9,CASSLAGGTGNTEAFF,TGTGCCAGCAGCTTAGCGGGGGGGACAGGGAACACTGAAGCTTTCTTT
TRBJ2-5,-,12,-,TRBV18,CASSEQGETQYF,TGTGCCAGCTCAGAGCAGGGCGAGACCCAGTACTTC
TRBJ1-4,-,15,-,TRBV11-2,CASRQGGVANEKLFF,TGTGCCAGCAGGCAGGGAGGGGTGGCTAATGAAAAACTGTTTTTT
TRBJ1-4,-,13,-,TRBV11-2,CASVGRGEGKLFF,TGTGCCAGCGTCGGGAGGGGGGAAGGAAAACTGTTTTTT
TRBJ2-1,-,14,-,TRBV2,CASNAEGPYNEQFF,TGTGCCAGCAATGCGGAGGGGCCCTACAATGAGCAGTTCTTC
TRBJ2-5,-,14,few,TRBV6-1,CASSEGAGQETQYF,TGTGCCAGCAGTGAAGGGGCAGGGCAAGAGACCCAGTACTTC
TRBJ2-1,TRBD1,15,-,TRBV28,CASSGTGGNYNEQFF,TGTGCCAGCAGTGGCACAGGGGGGAACTACAATGAGCAGTTCTTC
TRBJ2-5,TRBD2,15,-,TRBV6-2/TRBV6-3,CASSWTSGGPGTQYF,TGTGCCAGCAGTTGGACTAGCGGGGGGCCTGGGACCCAGTACTTC
TRBJ1-5,-,13,once,TRBV10-3,CATQGGSNQPQHF,TGTGCCACACAGGGAGGGAGCAATCAGCCCCAGCATTTT
TRBJ2-3,TRBD2,14,-,TRBV7-2,CASSSLAGADTQYF,TGTGCCAGCAGCTCCCTAGCGGGGGCGGATACGCAGTATTTT
TRBJ1-6,-,16,-,TRBV6-9,CASSLPPRGKGSPLHF,TGTGCCAGCAGTCTTCCGCCTCGGGGGAAGGGCTCACCCCTCCACTTT
TRBJ2-5,TRBD1,14,once,TRBV6-5,CASSSGQGGETQYF,TGTGCCAGCAGCAGTGGACAGGGGGGAGAGACCCAGTACTTC
TRBJ2-1,-,15,-,TRBV18,CASSPGAGTYNEQFF,TGTGCCAGCTCACCAGGGGCAGGTACCTACAATGAGCAGTTCTTC
TRBJ1-5,TRBD1,15,once,TRBV7-8,CASSSGTGEYQPQHF,TGTGCCAGCAGCTCCGGGACAGGGGAATATCAGCCCCAGCATTTT